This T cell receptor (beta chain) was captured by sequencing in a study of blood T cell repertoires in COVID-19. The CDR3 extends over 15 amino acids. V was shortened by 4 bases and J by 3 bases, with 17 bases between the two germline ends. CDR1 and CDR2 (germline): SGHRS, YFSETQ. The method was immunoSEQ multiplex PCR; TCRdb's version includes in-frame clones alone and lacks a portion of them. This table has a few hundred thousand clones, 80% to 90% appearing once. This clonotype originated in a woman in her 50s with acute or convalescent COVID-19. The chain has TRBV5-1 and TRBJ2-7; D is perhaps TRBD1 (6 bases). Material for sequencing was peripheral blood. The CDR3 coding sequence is TGCGCCAGCAGCCCCGGACAGCCCACAGTCTACGAGCAGTACTTC. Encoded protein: CASSPGQPTVYEQYF.